The 20 T cell receptor beta chains listed next were all sequenced from one sample in a study (dated by TCRdb to about 2015). The library was made by 5' RACE. TCRdb lists the instrument as Illumina MiSeq. In-frame beta chains were kept once TCRdb had trimmed the public reads at Q25 with fastp and called clones with MiXCR. Rows with one shared CDR3 protein collapse into an entry with the most common genes and DNA. Here the sample has approximately 37,000 distinct CDR3 sequences; 18% occur a single time. The biggest ten clones account for about 2.8% of the sample. The sample taken for sequencing was naive CD4+ T cells sorted from a lymph node. This sample's cell subset or site label indicates: naive CD4+ T cells, CD4+CD45RA+CD25-. All receptors come from a female donor with breast cancer.

This clonotype was seen repeatedly, ten times or more. The chain links TRBV29-1 to TRBJ2-7; TRBD2 matches 8 bases. Germline V gene lookup returns CDR1 SQVTM and CDR2 ANQGSEA. V shed 5 bases, J shed 1 base, and the junction held 7 bases outside the gene matches. The CDR3 contains 14 residues. The CDR3 sequence: CSVPGTSGSYEQYF. For the CDR3, the DNA is TGCAGCGTTCCCGGGACTAGTGGGTCCTACGAGCAGTACTTC.

This clonotype was observed a few times. The chain uses TRBV5-1 and TRBJ1-1, with TRBD1 matching over 8 bases. The V segment lost 2 bases and the J segment 4 bases; nucleotides outside the gene matches: 4. The CDR3 contains 14 residues. Germline CDR1 SGHRS, CDR2 YFSETQ. CDR3 in amino acids: CASSLQGGSTEAFF. The CDR3 DNA follows: TGCGCCAGCAGCTTACAGGGGGGGAGCACTGAAGCTTTCTTT. The whole variable domain, remainder taken from reference TRBV5-1 and TRBJ1-1, is KAGVTQTPRYLIKTRGQQVTLSCSPISGHRSVSWYQQTPGQGLQFLFEYFSETQRNKGNFPGRFSGRQFSNSRSEMNVSTLELGDSALYLCASSLQGGSTEAFFGQGTRLTVV.

CDR3 region: CASSLDMAESDTQYF. The CDR3 DNA follows: TGTGCCAGCAGCTTAGATATGGCAGAATCAGATACGCAGTATTTT. The chain uses TRBV7-6 and TRBJ2-3; D is uncertain. The CDR3 is 15 residues long. V was clipped by 1 base and J by 4 bases, with 12 bases between them. CDR1 and CDR2 from the germline V gene are SGHVS and FNYEAQ. Filled out from reference TRBV7-6 and TRBJ2-3, the complete variable domain reads GAGVSQSPRYKVTKRGQDVALRCDPISGHVSLYWYRQALGQGPEFLTYFNYEAQQDKSGLPNDRFSAERPEGSISTLTIQRTEQRDSAMYRCASSLDMAESDTQYFGPGTRLTVL.

On this clonotype itself: A junction boundary mismatches the germline segment, possibly from a read error. This chain links TRBV4-1 with TRBJ1-6; 7 nucleotides align to TRBD1. Looked up from germline, CDR1 is MGHRA and CDR2 is YSYEKL. The CDR3 runs to 17 residues. In nucleotides, the CDR3 is TGCGCCAGCGGCCAAGCTGCGACAGGGTCCTATAATTCACCCCTCCACTTT. Its protein is CASGQAATGSYNSPLHF.

This chain uses TRBV19 with TRBJ1-4, with 7 nucleotides matching TRBD1. Germline assignment: CDR1 LNHDA and CDR2 SQIVND (reference sequence). With V trimmed by 6 bases and J by 5 bases, 3 bases remained unmatched. This CDR3 contains 13 residues. CDR3 nucleotide sequence: TGTGCCAGTAGCAAAGGGGGCAATGAAAAACTGTTTTTT. The encoded protein is CASSKGGNEKLFF.

V usage is TRBV3-1 and J usage is TRBJ1-5, with TRBD1 as a possible D gene (5 bases). The CDR3 totals 15 residues. Germline CDR1 reads LGHDT; CDR2 reads YNNKEL (reference sequence). Trimming pared 2 bases from V and 5 bases from J, leaving 13 bases between. The CDR3 loop is CASSQTGDPYQPQHF. The CDR3, as DNA: TGTGCCAGCAGCCAAACGGGGGACCCATATCAGCCCCAGCATTTT. Complete variable domain (other parts from reference TRBV3-1 and TRBJ1-5): DTAVSQTPKYLVTQMGNDKSIKCEQNLGHDTMYWYKQDSKKFLKIMFSYNNKELIINETVPNRFSPKSPDKAHLNLHINSLELGDSAVYFCASSQTGDPYQPQHFGDGTRLSIL.

V usage is TRBV2 and J usage is TRBJ1-3; 10 positions agree with TRBD1. The CDR3 is 16 residues long. Germline-derived CDR1 and CDR2 are SNHLY and FYNNEI. Unmatched junction bases numbered 9, after V lost 6 bases and J lost 4 bases. The CDR3: CASSKPGQGSGNTIYF. Written as DNA, the CDR3 is TGTGCCAGCAGCAAACCGGGACAGGGGTCCGGAAACACCATATATTTT.

This clonotype was seen a few times. This chain links TRBV9 with TRBJ2-2; maybe TRBD1 (5 bases). The CDR3 is made up of 16 amino acids. From germline, CDR1 is SGDLS and CDR2 YYNGEE. V lost 1 base, J lost 0 bases, and 10 bases lay in between. The CDR3 coding sequence is TGTGCCAGCAGCGTATCGGACATTTCGAACACCGGGGAGCTGTTTTTT. This translates into CASSVSDISNTGELFF.

The V and J genes are TRBV5-1 and TRBJ2-7; D unresolved. V was clipped by 0 bases and J by 1 base, with 11 bases between them. This CDR3 region has 15 residues. Germline CDR1 SGHRS, CDR2 YFSETQ. CDR3 sequence reads: CASSLGVSESYEQYF. CDR3 DNA sequence: TGCGCCAGCAGCTTGGGGGTGAGCGAATCCTACGAGCAGTACTTC.

The chain has TRBV5-1 and TRBJ2-2, with no clear D. Germline values: CDR1 SGHRS, CDR2 YFSETQ. This CDR3 region has 14 residues. V lost 4 bases, J lost 4 bases, and 11 bases lay in between. CDR3 sequence (DNA): TGCGCCAGCAGCCTGCGACAACTCACCGGGGAGCTGTTTTTT. Its protein product is CASSLRQLTGELFF.

The CDR3 loop is CASSPRTGAPDRYYEQYF. CDR3 nucleotide sequence: TGTGCCAGCAGTCCACGGACAGGGGCCCCCGATCGCTACTACGAGCAGTACTTC. V and J are TRBV27 and TRBJ2-7, with 9 bases identical to TRBD1. V was clipped by 5 bases and J by 3 bases; unmatched bases: 17. The CDR3 has 18 residues. Looked up from germline, CDR1 is MNHEY and CDR2 is SMNVEV (reference sequence).

This clonotype has a count of ten or more. This chain connects TRBV5-1 to TRBJ1-1; 8 bases align to TRBD1. The CDR3 runs 16 residues. Germline CDR1 and CDR2: SGHRS and YFSETQ. Trimming took 4 bases from V and 1 from J; bases not matched to a gene: 9. The CDR3: CASSVIPGGQNTEAFF. The CDR3 nucleotides read TGCGCCAGCAGCGTGATACCAGGGGGCCAGAACACTGAAGCTTTCTTT.

There are many counts of this clonotype. The V gene is TRBV20-1, the J gene TRBJ1-3, with a possible D match to TRBD1 (5 bases). CDR1 is DFQATT and CDR2 is SNEGSKA in the germline V gene (reference sequence). V lost 5 bases and J 0 bases, leaving 11 bases between the germline ends. The CDR3 spans 14 residues. The CDR3 loop is CSASTGSSGNTIYF. The DNA of the CDR3 is TGCAGTGCTTCTACAGGAAGCTCTGGAAACACCATATATTTT.

This clonotype was seen repeatedly, ten times or more. This chain uses TRBV4-3 with TRBJ2-5; 8 nucleotides line up with TRBD1. The CDR3 is 14 residues long. The junction had 5 bases not matched to a gene; V was cut back by 3 bases and J by 5 bases. Germline values: CDR1 LGHNA, CDR2 YSLEER. CDR3 in amino acids: CASSQDTGGETQYF. The CDR3 nucleotides are TGCGCCAGCAGCCAGGATACAGGGGGTGAGACCCAGTACTTC.

J is TRBJ2-6 and V is TRBV7-8; D remains ambiguous. This CDR3 has 14 residues. The V end lost 8 bases, the J end lost 0 bases, and 8 bases lay between the germline ends. Germline CDR1 is SGHVS and CDR2 is FQNEAQ. The CDR3 spells CASGKISGANVLTF. In nucleotides, the CDR3 is TGTGCCAGCGGCAAGATCTCTGGGGCCAACGTCCTGACTTTC.

This clonotype was picked up many times. The genes are TRBV5-1 and TRBJ1-6; 8 bases fit TRBD1. The CDR3 length is 16 residues. Germline loops: CDR1 SGHRS, CDR2 YFSETQ. The V gene end was trimmed by 4 bases and the J gene end by 7 bases; junction bases not matched to a gene: 10. The CDR3 loop reads CASSPGTGAKNSPLHF. The DNA of the CDR3 is TGCGCCAGCAGCCCCGGGACAGGAGCTAAAAATTCACCCCTCCACTTT. Looking up the rest from reference TRBV5-1 and TRBJ1-6 gives the full variable domain: KAGVTQTPRYLIKTRGQQVTLSCSPISGHRSVSWYQQTPGQGLQFLFEYFSETQRNKGNFPGRFSGRQFSNSRSEMNVSTLELGDSALYLCASSPGTGAKNSPLHFGNGTRLTVT.

The chain couples TRBV7-2 to TRBJ2-3; the D is unclear. The CDR3 consists of 16 residues. In germline, CDR1 is SGHTA, CDR2 FQGNSA. V lost 1 base and J lost 2, with 13 bases in between. This CDR3 reads CASSLVPYLPTDTQYF. The CDR3 DNA reads as TGTGCCAGCAGCTTAGTTCCTTATCTCCCCACAGATACGCAGTATTTT.

The table lists this clonotype with a few counts. The rearrangement uses TRBV3-1 and TRBJ2-3; TRBD2 aligns across 9 bases. Trimming removed 1 base from V and 1 base from J; junction bases left unmatched: 6. Per the germline V gene, CDR1 is LGHDT and CDR2 is YNNKEL (reference sequence). This CDR3 comprises 17 residues. The CDR3 is CASSQGVAGVGTDTQYF. The DNA of the CDR3 is TGTGCCAGCAGCCAAGGGGTAGCGGGAGTGGGCACAGATACGCAGTATTTT.

The gene calls are TRBV12-3 or TRBV12-4 and TRBJ2-7, with D perhaps assigned TRBD1 or TRBD2 (6 bases each). The length of the CDR3 is 14 residues. The V gene lost 5 bases and the J gene lost 6 bases, with 17 bases spanning the gap. CDR3 residues: CASSPRDSQGEQYF. DNA for the CDR3: TGTGCCAGCAGTCCCCGGGACTCACAGGGCGAGCAGTACTTC.

The chain joins TRBV5-1 to TRBJ2-5; D is tentatively TRBD1 or TRBD2 (5 bases each). Looked up from germline, CDR1 is SGHRS and CDR2 is YFSETQ. Between the trimmed V and J ends, which lost 4 bases and 2 bases, there was a span of 12 bases. The CDR3 is made up of 14 amino acids. The CDR3 DNA sequence: TGCGCCAGCAGCCCAGGCTGGGGGCAAGAGACCCAGTACTTC. Amino acids: CASSPGWGQETQYF.